The text below deals with one T cell receptor (beta chain). Its antigen remains unidentified. This record belongs to a study of T cell responses to AZD1222 COVID-19 vaccine. Study findings and constraints: The CD4 TCRs associated with vaccination extended across spike and predominated at 160-218 and 743-854. Nearly half of the spike-specific TCRs reportedly recognize variant regions that carry no mutations. Donors skewed white British and female; clonal diversity was possibly underestimated.

Second-dose timings of about 4 or about 12 weeks were pooled. Using immunoSEQ multiplex PCR, the repertoire was profiled, and TCRdb retains in-frame clones only, with some absent. Among 150,000 to 200,000 clones listed, 94% were seen once. This CDR3 is built from 13 residues. V lost 6 bases and J lost 2; bases outside the gene matches: 0. Germline-derived CDR1 and CDR2 are LNHDA and SQIVND (reference sequence). The V and J genes are TRBV19 and TRBJ2-2; the match to TRBD2 covers 7 bases. The source is an adult who received the AZD1222 COVID-19 vaccine. The sequencing used peripheral blood, collected 28 days after the second AZD1222 dose. The CDR3 spells CASRGLNTGELFF. For the CDR3, the DNA is TGTGCCAGTAGGGGACTAAACACCGGGGAGCTGTTTTTT.